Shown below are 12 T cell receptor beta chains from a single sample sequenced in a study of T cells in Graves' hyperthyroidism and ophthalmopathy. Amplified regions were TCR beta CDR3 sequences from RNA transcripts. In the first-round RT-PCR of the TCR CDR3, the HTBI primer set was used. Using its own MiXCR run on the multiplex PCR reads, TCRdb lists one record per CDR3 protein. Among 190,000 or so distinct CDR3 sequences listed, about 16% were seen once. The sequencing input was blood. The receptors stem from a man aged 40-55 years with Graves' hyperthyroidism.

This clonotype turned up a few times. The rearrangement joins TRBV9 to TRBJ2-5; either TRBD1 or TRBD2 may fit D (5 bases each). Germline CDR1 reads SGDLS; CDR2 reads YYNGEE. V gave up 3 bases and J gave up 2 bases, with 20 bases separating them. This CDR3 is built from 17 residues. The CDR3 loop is CASSESSLLGTQETQYF. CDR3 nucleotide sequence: TGTGCCAGCAGCGAGTCCTCCCTCCTCGGGACGCAAGAGACCCAGTACTTC.

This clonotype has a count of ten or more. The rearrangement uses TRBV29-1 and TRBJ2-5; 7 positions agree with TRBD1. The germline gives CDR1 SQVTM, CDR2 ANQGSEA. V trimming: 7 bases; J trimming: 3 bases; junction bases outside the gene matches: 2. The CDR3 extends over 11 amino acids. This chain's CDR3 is CSAGTEETQYF. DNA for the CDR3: TGCAGCGCCGGGACAGAAGAGACCCAGTACTTC.

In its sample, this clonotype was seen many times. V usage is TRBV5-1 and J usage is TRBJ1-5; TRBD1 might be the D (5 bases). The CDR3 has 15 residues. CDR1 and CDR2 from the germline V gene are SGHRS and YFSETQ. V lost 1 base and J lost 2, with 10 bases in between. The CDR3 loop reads CASSLSGGGNQPQHF. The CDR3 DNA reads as TGCGCCAGCAGCTTGTCCGGGGGGGGCAATCAGCCCCAGCATTTT.

The CDR3 nucleotides are TGCGCCAGCAGCCAAGGGATAGGGTCCTACGAGCAGTACTTC. Amino acids: CASSQGIGSYEQYF. The chain combines TRBV4-1 with TRBJ2-7; D is unresolved. Germline V gene lookup returns CDR1 MGHRA and CDR2 YSYEKL. Trimming shortened V by 1 base and J by 1 base, and 8 bases separated the two germline ends. The CDR3 contains 14 residues.

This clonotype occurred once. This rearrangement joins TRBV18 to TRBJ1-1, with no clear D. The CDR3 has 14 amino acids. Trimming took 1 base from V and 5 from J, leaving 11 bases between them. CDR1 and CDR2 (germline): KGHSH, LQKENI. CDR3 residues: CASSPQKGWTEAFF. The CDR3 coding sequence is TGTGCCAGCTCACCACAGAAAGGTTGGACTGAAGCTTTCTTT.

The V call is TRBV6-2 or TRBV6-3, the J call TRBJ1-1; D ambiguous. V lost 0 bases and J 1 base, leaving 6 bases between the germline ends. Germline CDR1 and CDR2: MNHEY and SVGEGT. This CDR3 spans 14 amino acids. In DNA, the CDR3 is TGTGCCAGCAGTTACTCAGAAGCGAACACTGAAGCTTTCTTT. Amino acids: CASSYSEANTEAFF.

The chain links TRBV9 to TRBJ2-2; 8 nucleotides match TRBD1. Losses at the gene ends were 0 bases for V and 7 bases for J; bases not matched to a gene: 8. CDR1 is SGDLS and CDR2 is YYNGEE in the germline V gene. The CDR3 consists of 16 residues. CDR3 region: CASSVVTGGYDGELFF. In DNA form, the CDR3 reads TGTGCCAGCAGCGTAGTTACAGGGGGTTACGACGGGGAGCTGTTTTTT.

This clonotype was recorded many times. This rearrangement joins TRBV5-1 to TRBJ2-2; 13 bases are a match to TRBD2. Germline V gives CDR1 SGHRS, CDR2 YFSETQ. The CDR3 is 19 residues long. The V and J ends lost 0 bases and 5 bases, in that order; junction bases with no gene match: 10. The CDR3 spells CASSLGLAGGRTRTGELFF. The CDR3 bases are TGCGCCAGCAGCTTGGGACTAGCGGGGGGACGAACGAGAACCGGGGAGCTGTTTTTT. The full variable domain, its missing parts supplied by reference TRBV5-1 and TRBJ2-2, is KAGVTQTPRYLIKTRGQQVTLSCSPISGHRSVSWYQQTPGQGLQFLFEYFSETQRNKGNFPGRFSGRQFSNSRSEMNVSTLELGDSALYLCASSLGLAGGRTRTGELFFGEGSRLTVL.

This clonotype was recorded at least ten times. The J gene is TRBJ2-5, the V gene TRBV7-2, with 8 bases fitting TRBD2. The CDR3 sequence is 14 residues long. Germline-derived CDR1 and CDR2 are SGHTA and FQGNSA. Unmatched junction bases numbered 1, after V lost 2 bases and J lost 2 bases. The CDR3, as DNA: TGTGCCAGCAGCTTACAGCGGGGGCAAGAGACCCAGTACTTC. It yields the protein CASSLQRGQETQYF.

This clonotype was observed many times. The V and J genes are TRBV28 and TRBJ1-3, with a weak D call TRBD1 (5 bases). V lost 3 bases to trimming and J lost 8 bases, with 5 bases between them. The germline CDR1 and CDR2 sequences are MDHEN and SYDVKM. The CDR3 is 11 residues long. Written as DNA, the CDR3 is TGTGCCAGCAGTTTGGGGGACACCATATATTTT. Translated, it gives CASSLGDTIYF.

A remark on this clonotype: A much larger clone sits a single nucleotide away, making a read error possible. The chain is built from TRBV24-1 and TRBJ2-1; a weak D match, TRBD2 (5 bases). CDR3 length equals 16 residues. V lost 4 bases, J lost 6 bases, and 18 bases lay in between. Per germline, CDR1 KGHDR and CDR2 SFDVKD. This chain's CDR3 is CATSDLSVGPTNEQFF. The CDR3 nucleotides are TGTGCCACCAGTGACCTTAGCGTAGGCCCCACCAATGAGCAGTTCTTC.

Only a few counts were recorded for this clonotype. CDR3 residues: CASSHQLGLYGYTF. CDR3 nucleotide sequence: TGTGCCAGCAGTCACCAACTTGGTCTCTATGGCTACACCTTC. The chain is built from TRBV27 and TRBJ1-2; no reliable D call. This CDR3 comprises 14 residues. V was pared by 5 bases and J by 4 bases, with 14 bases between. CDR1 and CDR2 (germline): MNHEY, SMNVEV (reference sequence).